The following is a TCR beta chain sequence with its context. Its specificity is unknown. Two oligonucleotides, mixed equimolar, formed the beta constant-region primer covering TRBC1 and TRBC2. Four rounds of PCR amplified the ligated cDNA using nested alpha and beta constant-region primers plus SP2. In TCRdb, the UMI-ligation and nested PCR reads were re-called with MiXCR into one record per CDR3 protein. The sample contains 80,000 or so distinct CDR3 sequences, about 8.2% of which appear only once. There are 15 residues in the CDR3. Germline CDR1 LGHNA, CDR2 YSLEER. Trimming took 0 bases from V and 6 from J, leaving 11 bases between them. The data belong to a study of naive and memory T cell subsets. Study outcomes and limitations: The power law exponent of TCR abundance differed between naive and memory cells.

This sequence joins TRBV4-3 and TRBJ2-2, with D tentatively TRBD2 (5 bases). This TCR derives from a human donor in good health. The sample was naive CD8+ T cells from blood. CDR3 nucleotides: TGCGCCAGCAGCCAAGATCGGGGTCGGGCCGGGGAGCTGTTTTTT. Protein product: CASSQDRGRAGELFF.